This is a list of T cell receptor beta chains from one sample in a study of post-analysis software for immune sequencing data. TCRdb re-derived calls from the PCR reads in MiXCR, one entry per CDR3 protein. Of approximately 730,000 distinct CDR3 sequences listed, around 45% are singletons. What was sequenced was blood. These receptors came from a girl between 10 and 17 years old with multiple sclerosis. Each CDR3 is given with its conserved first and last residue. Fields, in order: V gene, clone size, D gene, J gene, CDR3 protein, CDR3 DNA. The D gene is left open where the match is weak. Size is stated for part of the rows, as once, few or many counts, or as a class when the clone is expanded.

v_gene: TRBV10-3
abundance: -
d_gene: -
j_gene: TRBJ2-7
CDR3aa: CASNGVQSYEQYF
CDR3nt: TGTGCCTCCAACGGGGTTCAAAGCTACGAGCAGTACTTC

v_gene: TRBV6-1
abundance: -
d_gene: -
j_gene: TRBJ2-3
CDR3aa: CASSEGPLSAPDTQYF
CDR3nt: TGTGCCAGCAGTGAAGGACCTCTATCTGCCCCAGATACGCAGTATTTT

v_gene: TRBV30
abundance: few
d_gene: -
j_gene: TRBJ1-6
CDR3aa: CAWSVGGASDSPLHF
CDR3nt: TGTGCCTGGAGTGTCGGGGGGGCTTCGGATTCACCCCTCCACTTT

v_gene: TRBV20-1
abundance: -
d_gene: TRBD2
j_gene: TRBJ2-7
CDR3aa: CSALPGTSLYEQYF
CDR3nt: TGCAGTGCCCTCCCCGGGACTAGTCTTTACGAGCAGTACTTC

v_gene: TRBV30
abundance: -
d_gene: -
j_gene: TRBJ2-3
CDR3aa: CAWRTSRTDTQYF
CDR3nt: TGTGCCTGGAGGACTTCCCGCACAGATACGCAGTATTTT

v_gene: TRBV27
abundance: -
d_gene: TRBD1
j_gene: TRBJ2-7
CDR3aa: CASSLQGAHSPYEQYF
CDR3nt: TGTGCCAGCAGTTTACAGGGGGCGCATAGTCCCTACGAGCAGTACTTC

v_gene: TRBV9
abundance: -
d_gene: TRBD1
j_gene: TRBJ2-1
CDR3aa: CASSVTDRDEHNEQFF
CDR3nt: TGTGCCAGCAGCGTAACGGACAGGGATGAACACAATGAGCAGTTCTTC

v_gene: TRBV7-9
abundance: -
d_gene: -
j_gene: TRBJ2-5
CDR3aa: CASSLARAETQYF
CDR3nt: TGTGCCAGCAGCTTAGCGCGGGCGGAGACCCAGTACTTC

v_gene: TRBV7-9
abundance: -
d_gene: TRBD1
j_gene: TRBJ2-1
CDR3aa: CASIPRGTGYNEQFF
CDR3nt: TGTGCCAGCATCCCTCGGGGGACAGGTTACAATGAGCAGTTCTTC

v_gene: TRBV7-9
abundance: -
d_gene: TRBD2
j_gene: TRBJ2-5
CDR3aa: CASSLDGMTSGKTREETQYF
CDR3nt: TGTGCCAGCAGCTTAGACGGGATGACTAGCGGGAAAACACGGGAGGAGACCCAGTACTTC

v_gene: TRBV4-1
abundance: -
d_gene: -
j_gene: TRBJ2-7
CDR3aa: CASSQGTETPYEQYF
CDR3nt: TGCGCCAGCAGCCAAGGGACAGAAACCCCATACGAGCAGTACTTC

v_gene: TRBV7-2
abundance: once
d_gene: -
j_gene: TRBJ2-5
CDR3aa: CASSLIGSGETQYF
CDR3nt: TGTGCCAGCAGCTTAATCGGGAGTGGGGAGACCCAGTACTTC

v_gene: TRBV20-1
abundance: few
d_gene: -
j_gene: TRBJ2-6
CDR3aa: CSAPRGGTSGANVLTF
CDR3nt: TGCAGTGCCCCCAGGGGTGGAACCTCTGGGGCCAACGTCCTGACTTTC

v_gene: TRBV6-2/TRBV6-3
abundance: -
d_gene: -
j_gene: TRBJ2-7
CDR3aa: CASSYSSISYEQYF
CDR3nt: TGTGCCAGCAGTTACTCGAGTATCTCGTACGAGCAGTACTTC

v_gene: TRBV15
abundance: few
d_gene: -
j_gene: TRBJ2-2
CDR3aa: CATSRDRNTGELFF
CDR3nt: TGTGCCACCAGCAGAGATAGAAACACCGGGGAGCTGTTTTTT

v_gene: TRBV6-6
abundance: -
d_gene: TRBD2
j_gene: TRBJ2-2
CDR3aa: CASSYWEGTTGELFF
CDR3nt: TGTGCCAGCAGTTATTGGGAGGGGACCACCGGGGAGCTGTTTTTT

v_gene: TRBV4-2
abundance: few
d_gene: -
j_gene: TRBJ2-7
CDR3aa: CASSGAARAREQYF
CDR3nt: TGTGCCAGCAGCGGAGCTGCGAGGGCCCGCGAGCAGTACTTC

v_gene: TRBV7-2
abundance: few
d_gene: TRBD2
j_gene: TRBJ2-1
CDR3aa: CASTAPGGPSLYNEQFF
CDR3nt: TGTGCCAGCACAGCCCCGGGGGGTCCGTCCCTTTACAATGAGCAGTTCTTC

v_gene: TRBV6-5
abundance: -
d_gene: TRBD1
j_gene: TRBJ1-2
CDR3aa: CASSHRDRVYYGYTF
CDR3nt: TGTGCCAGCAGCCACCGGGACAGGGTTTACTATGGCTACACCTTC

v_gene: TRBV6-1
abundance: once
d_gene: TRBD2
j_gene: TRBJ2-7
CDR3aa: CASSAPYGTSGRYEQYF
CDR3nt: TGTGCCAGCAGCGCCCCTTATGGGACTAGCGGACGATACGAGCAGTACTTC

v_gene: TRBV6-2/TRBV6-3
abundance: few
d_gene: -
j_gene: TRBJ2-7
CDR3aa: CASIQGPEPPYEQYF
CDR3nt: TGTGCCAGCATTCAGGGGCCTGAACCCCCCTACGAGCAGTACTTC

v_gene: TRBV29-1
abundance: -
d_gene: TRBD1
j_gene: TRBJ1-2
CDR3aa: CSVRDRVGYTF
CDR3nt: TGCAGCGTCCGGGACAGGGTTGGCTACACCTTC

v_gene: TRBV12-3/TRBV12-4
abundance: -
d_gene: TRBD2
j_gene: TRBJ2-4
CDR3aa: CASSLAGGVSYNEQYF
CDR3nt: TGTGCCAGCAGCCTAGCGGGAGGGGTCTCCTACAATGAGCAGTACTTC

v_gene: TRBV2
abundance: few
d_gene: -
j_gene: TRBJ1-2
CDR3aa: CASSEDSPYYGYTF
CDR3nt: TGTGCCAGCAGTGAAGACAGCCCGTACTATGGCTACACCTTC

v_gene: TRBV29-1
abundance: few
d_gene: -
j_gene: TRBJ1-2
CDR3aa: CSVDPGAGLTNYGYTF
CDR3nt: TGCAGCGTTGACCCCGGTGCAGGTCTAACTAACTATGGCTACACCTTC

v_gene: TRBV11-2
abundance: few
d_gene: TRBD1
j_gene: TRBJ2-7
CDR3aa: CASSLAGTGGDEQYF
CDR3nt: TGTGCCAGCAGCTTAGCGGGGACAGGCGGGGACGAGCAGTACTTC

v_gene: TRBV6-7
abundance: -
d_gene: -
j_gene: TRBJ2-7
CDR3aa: CASGYSDESGEQYF
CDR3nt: TGTGCCAGCGGTTACTCGGATGAGTCGGGCGAGCAGTACTTC

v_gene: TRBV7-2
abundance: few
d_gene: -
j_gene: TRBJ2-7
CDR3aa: CASSLSPAGQYF
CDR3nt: TGTGCCAGCAGCTTATCCCCAGCGGGGCAGTACTTC

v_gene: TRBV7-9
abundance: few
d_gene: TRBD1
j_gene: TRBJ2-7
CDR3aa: CASSSQGQEYF
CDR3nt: TGTGCCAGCAGCTCACAGGGACAGGAGTACTTC

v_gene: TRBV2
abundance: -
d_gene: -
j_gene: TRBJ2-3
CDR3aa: CARAWRAGTDTQYF
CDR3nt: TGTGCCAGAGCATGGAGGGCCGGCACAGATACGCAGTATTTT

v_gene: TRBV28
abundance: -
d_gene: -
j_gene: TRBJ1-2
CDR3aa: CASEGGGYDYYGYTF
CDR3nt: TGTGCCAGCGAGGGGGGCGGTTACGATTACTATGGCTACACCTTC

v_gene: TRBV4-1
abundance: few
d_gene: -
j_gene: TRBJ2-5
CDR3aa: CASSQDAAEETQYF
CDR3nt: TGCGCCAGCAGCCAAGATGCGGCGGAAGAGACCCAGTACTTC

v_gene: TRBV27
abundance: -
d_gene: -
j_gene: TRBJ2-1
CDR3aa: CASRSGGGDEQFF
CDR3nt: TGTGCCAGCAGGTCAGGGGGGGGAGATGAGCAGTTCTTC

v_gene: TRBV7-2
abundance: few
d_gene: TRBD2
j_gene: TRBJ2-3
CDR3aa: CASSLGRTSVTDAQYF
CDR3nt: TGTGCCAGCAGCTTAGGACGGACTAGCGTCACAGATGCACAGTATTTT

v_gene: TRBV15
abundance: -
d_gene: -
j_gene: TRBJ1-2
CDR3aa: CATSPLGGAGYGYTF
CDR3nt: TGTGCCACCAGCCCTCTGGGGGGGGCTGGCTATGGCTACACCTTC

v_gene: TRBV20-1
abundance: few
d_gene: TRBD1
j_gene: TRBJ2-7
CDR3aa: CSATDRVRLNAGEQYF
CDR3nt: TGCAGTGCTACAGACAGGGTACGCTTGAATGCGGGCGAGCAGTACTTC

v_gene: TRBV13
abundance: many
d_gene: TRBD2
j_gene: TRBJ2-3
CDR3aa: CASSPGLAAVDTQYF
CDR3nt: TGTGCCAGCAGCCCGGGACTAGCGGCAGTAGATACGCAGTATTTT

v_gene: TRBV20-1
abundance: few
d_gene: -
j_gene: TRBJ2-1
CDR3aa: CSATPSSYNEQFF
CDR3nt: TGCAGTGCTACTCCTAGCTCCTACAATGAGCAGTTCTTC

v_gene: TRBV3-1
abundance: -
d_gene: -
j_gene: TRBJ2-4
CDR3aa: CASSQILDQNIQYF
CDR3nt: TGTGCCAGCAGCCAAATACTAGATCAAAACATTCAGTACTTC

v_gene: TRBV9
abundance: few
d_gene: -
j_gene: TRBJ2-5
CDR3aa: CASSPWDKQETQYF
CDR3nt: TGTGCCAGCAGCCCGTGGGACAAACAAGAGACCCAGTACTTC

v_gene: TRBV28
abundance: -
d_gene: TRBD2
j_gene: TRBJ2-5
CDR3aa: CASFKYGLAGGETQYF
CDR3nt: TGTGCCAGCTTCAAATACGGGTTAGCGGGAGGTGAGACCCAGTACTTC

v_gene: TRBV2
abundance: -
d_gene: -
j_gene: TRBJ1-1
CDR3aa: CASSEALLGEAFF
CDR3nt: TGTGCCAGCAGTGAAGCGCTTCTGGGGGAAGCTTTCTTT

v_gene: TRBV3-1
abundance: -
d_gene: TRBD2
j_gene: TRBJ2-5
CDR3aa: CASSLGSGRVQYF
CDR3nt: TGTGCCAGCAGCTTGGGAAGCGGGAGGGTGCAGTACTTC

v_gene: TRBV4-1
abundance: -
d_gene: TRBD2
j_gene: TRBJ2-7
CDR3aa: CASSQGLAGVPDYEQYF
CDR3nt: TGCGCCAGCAGCCAGGGACTAGCGGGAGTTCCCGACTACGAGCAGTACTTC

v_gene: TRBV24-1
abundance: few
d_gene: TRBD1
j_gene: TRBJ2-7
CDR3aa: CATLREEDRPYEQYF
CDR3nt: TGTGCCACCCTTCGTGAAGAGGACAGGCCGTACGAGCAGTACTTC

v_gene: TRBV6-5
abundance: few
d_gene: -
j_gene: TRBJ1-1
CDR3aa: CASSANGDNTEAFF
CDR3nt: TGTGCCAGCAGCGCAAATGGAGATAACACTGAAGCTTTCTTT

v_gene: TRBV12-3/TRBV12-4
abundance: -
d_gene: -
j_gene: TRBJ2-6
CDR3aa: CASRSTGTGANVLTF
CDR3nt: TGTGCCAGCAGATCTACAGGGACAGGGGCCAACGTCCTGACTTTC

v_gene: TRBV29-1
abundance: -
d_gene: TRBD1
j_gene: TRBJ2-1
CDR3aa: CSAQGLRVAVQFF
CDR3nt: TGCAGCGCACAGGGGCTCCGCGTCGCCGTACAGTTCTTC

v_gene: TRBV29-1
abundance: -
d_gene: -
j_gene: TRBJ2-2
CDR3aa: CSVEVTPNTGELFF
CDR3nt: TGCAGCGTAGAAGTTACACCGAACACCGGGGAGCTGTTTTTT

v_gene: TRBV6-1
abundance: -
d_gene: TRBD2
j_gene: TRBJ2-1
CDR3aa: CASSAGGPDEQFF
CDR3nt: TGTGCCAGCAGCGCGGGAGGGCCTGATGAGCAGTTCTTC